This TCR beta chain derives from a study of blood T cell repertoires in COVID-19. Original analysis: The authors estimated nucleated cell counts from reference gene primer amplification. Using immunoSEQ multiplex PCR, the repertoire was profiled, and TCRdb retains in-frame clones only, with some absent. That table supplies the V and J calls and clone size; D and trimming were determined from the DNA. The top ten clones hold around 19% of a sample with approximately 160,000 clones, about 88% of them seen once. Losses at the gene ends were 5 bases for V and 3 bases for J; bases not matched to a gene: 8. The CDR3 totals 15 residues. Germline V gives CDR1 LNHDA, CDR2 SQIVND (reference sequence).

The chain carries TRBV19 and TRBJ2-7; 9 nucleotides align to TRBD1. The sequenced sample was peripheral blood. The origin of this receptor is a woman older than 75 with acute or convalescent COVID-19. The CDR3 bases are TGTGCCAGTAGTCATCCGGGACAGGGTCACTACGAGCAGTACTTC. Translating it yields CASSHPGQGHYEQYF.